The 31 T cell receptor beta chains below come from one sample, sequenced in a study of Ad26.COV2.S vaccination and SARS-CoV-2 variants (dated by TCRdb to the early 2020s). Read against the paper, the sample's treatment or condition label means: over 15 received Ad26.COV2.S at low or high dose, single or two shots; roughly five received placebo; per-sample allocation not given. Repertoires of vaccine and placebo recipients were sequenced from samples collected on day 63 after the first injection. Library preparation used the immunoSEQ multiplex PCR assay. In its TCRdb copy, this immuneACCESS table keeps in-frame sequences only and misses some clones. Where compared with another copy, unresolved V genes explain less than half of these, and the others have no known cause. The sample includes hundreds of thousands of clones, with more than 85% observed a single time. About 4.6% of the sample is held by the ten biggest clonotypes.

The specimen was peripheral blood, collected in a trial of Ad26.COV2.S vaccine versus placebo. The origin of the receptors is a person between 18 and 59 years old who received the Ad26.COV2.S COVID-19 vaccine or a placebo.

In DNA, the CDR3 is TGTGCCAGCAGCCGGTCAGACAGGGGGTCTGAAGCTTTCTTT. Its translation is CASSRSDRGSEAFF. The rearrangement uses TRBV7-9 and TRBJ1-1, with 9 bases that match TRBD1. CDR3 length: 14 residues. Germline V gene data show CDR1 as SEHNR and CDR2 as FQNEAQ (reference sequence). Unmatched junction bases numbered 7, after V lost 5 bases and J lost 6 bases.

This rearrangement joins TRBV2 to TRBJ1-5; the D is unclear. Germline V lookup: CDR1 SNHLY, CDR2 FYNNEI. This CDR3 is built from 14 residues. V shed 5 bases and J shed 0 bases, with 8 bases lying between them. CDR3 sequence reads: CASSRLVSNQPQHF. In DNA, the CDR3 is TGTGCCAGCAGTCGGTTAGTTAGCAATCAGCCCCAGCATTTT.

A single count supports this clone. The chain employs TRBV6-2 or TRBV6-3 and TRBJ1-1; D remains ambiguous. The germline gives CDR1 MNHEY, CDR2 SVGEGT. The CDR3 runs to 12 residues. V lost 6 bases, J lost 4 bases, and 9 bases lay in between. This CDR3 is CASSPGITEAFF. In DNA, the CDR3 is TGTGCCAGCAGCCCCGGAATCACTGAAGCTTTCTTT.

CDR3 coding DNA: TGTGCCAGTAGTTCCACAGGATCCGGTGAAAAACTGTTTTTT. It codes for CASSSTGSGEKLFF. The chain couples TRBV19 to TRBJ1-4; maybe TRBD1 (5 bases). The V end was cut by 5 bases, the J end by 7 bases, with 14 bases between. CDR3 size: 14 residues. CDR1 and CDR2 from the germline V gene are LNHDA and SQIVND (reference sequence).

The chain has TRBV9 and TRBJ2-1, with D possibly being TRBD1 (5 bases). This CDR3 has 14 residues. V gave up 5 bases and J gave up 6 bases, with 15 bases separating them. Germline-derived CDR1 and CDR2 are SGDLS and YYNGEE. The CDR3 DNA reads TGTGCCAGCAGACCTTCCCCAGACAGCAATGAGCAGTTCTTC. Residues: CASRPSPDSNEQFF.

This clone was recorded only once. The gene calls are TRBV23-1 and TRBJ2-7; no reliable D call. TRBV23-1 is an ORF, and what it does is uncertain. The CDR3 covers 14 residues. Trimming pared 2 bases from V and 2 bases from J, leaving 10 bases between. The chain's CDR3 is CASSQGSRTYEQYF. DNA for the CDR3: TGCGCCAGCAGTCAAGGGTCCCGGACCTACGAGCAGTACTTC.

This clone occurred once. The chain combines TRBV10-1 with TRBJ2-5; D is unclear. The CDR3 is made up of 13 amino acids. CDR1 WNHNN and CDR2 SYGVQD come from the germline V gene (reference sequence). The V and J ends lost 4 bases and 0 bases respectively, with 6 bases between them. This CDR3 is CASSGNYQETQYF. CDR3 sequence (DNA): TGCGCCAGCAGTGGGAACTACCAAGAGACCCAGTACTTC.

This chain joins TRBV5-4 and TRBJ1-4; 10 positions agree with TRBD1. Trimming removed 4 bases from V and 7 bases from J; junction bases left unmatched: 4. The CDR3 runs 14 residues. CDR1 is SGHNT, CDR2 YYREEE, per germline (reference sequence). The CDR3 DNA reads TGTGCCAGCAGCAAGACAGGGGGCGGTGAAAAACTGTTTTTT. Protein sequence: CASSKTGGGEKLFF. Variable domain in full (rest from reference TRBV5-4 and TRBJ1-4): ETGVTQSPTHLIKTRGQQVTLRCSSQSGHNTVSWYQQALGQGPQFIFQYYREEENGRGNFPPRFSGLQFPNYSSELNVNALELDDSALYLCASSKTGGGEKLFFGSGTQLSVL.

The chain carries TRBV5-1 and TRBJ1-2, with a tentative D call TRBD1 (5 bases). Germline-derived CDR1 and CDR2 are SGHRS and YFSETQ. V shed 0 bases and J shed 8 bases, with 11 bases lying between them. CDR3 length equals 13 residues. The CDR3 here is CASSLGTNDGYTF. The CDR3 nucleotides read TGCGCCAGCAGCTTGGGGACAAACGACGGCTACACCTTC. The whole variable domain, remainder taken from reference TRBV5-1 and TRBJ1-2, is KAGVTQTPRYLIKTRGQQVTLSCSPISGHRSVSWYQQTPGQGLQFLFEYFSETQRNKGNFPGRFSGRQFSNSRSEMNVSTLELGDSALYLCASSLGTNDGYTFGSGTRLTVV.

V gene TRBV12-3 or TRBV12-4 combines with J gene TRBJ1-4; D remains ambiguous. There are 13 residues in the CDR3. V was shortened by 3 bases and J by 7 bases, with 9 bases between the two germline ends. This CDR3 is CASSFNNGEKLFF. The CDR3 DNA sequence: TGTGCCAGCAGTTTTAACAACGGTGAAAAACTGTTTTTT.

The gene calls are TRBV7-9 and TRBJ1-4; D not resolved. Germline V lookup: CDR1 SEHNR, CDR2 FQNEAQ (reference sequence). The CDR3 extends over 16 amino acids. The ends were cut back, 3 bases at V and 2 bases at J, with 13 bases in the middle. CDR3 in amino acids: CASSLFVSATNEKLFF. The CDR3 DNA is TGTGCCAGCAGCTTGTTCGTGTCAGCTACTAATGAAAAACTGTTTTTT.

The V gene is TRBV30, the J gene TRBJ2-5; D unclear. Trimming left V 5 bases short and J 2 bases short, with 21 bases between. This CDR3 is 16 amino acids long. From germline, CDR1 is GTSNPN and CDR2 SVGIG (reference sequence). The CDR3 bases are TGTGCCTGGTCCCCGGTCCGGGCCTCTAAACAAGAGACCCAGTACTTC. As protein: CAWSPVRASKQETQYF.

The chain uses TRBV2 and TRBJ2-3; TRBD2 might be the D (6 bases). The CDR3 sequence is 14 residues long. The germline V gene has CDR1 SNHLY and CDR2 FYNNEI. With 9 bases removed from V and 2 bases from J, the gap between germline ends came to 15 bases. Here the CDR3 DNA reads TGTGCCAGTCAGGCGGGACTCTTCACAGATACGCAGTATTTT. This sequence encodes CASQAGLFTDTQYF. Looking up the rest from reference TRBV2 and TRBJ2-3 gives the full variable domain: EPEVTQTPSHQVTQMGQEVILRCVPISNHLYFYWYRQILGQKVEFLVSFYNNEISEKSEIFDDQFSVERPDGSNFTLKIRSTKLEDSAMYFCASQAGLFTDTQYFGPGTRLTVL.

This clone was found once. The chain links TRBV5-5 to TRBJ2-1; 8 bases fit TRBD1. The CDR3 extends over 12 amino acids. Looked up from germline, CDR1 is SGHKS and CDR2 is YYEKEE (reference sequence). The ends lost 2 bases at V and 9 bases at J; junction bases unmatched: 1. CDR3 sequence (DNA): TGTGCCAGCAGCTTCAGGGGGCTTGAGCAGTTCTTC. Translated: CASSFRGLEQFF. Drawing the rest from reference TRBV5-5 and TRBJ2-1, the complete variable domain is DAGVTQSPTHLIKTRGQQVTLRCSPISGHKSVSWYQQVLGQGPQFIFQYYEKEERGRGNFPDRFSARQFPNYSSELNVNALLLGDSALYLCASSFRGLEQFFGPGTRLTVL.

J is TRBJ1-5 and V is TRBV28, with D tentatively TRBD1 (5 bases). V was cut by 4 bases and J by 15 bases, with 25 bases left in between. This CDR3 has 15 residues. Germline-derived CDR1 and CDR2 are MDHEN and SYDVKM. The CDR3 DNA reads as TGTGCCAGCAGTTCTCCCTCAGGGACCCCCGGACCCGGGCATTTT. Its protein product is CASSSPSGTPGPGHF.

This clone was found once. The chain recombines TRBV2 with TRBJ2-1, with 10 bases identical to TRBD1. The V segment lost 5 bases and the J segment 5 bases; nucleotides outside the gene matches: 18. This CDR3 is built from 19 residues. Germline V gene data show CDR1 as SNHLY and CDR2 as FYNNEI. CDR3 coding DNA: TGTGCCAGCAGTCGGGTGGGACAGGGGATAGCTACGGGGCACAATGAGCAGTTCTTC. As protein: CASSRVGQGIATGHNEQFF.

V usage is TRBV3-1 (or the pseudogene TRBV3-2) and J usage is TRBJ2-1; 10 bases align to TRBD2. Germline CDR1 reads LGHDT; CDR2 reads YNNKEL (reference sequence). The trim removed 3 bases at V and 4 bases at J, leaving 6 bases unmatched. This CDR3 comprises 16 residues. CDR3 sequence: CASSHPLAGAYNEQFF. The CDR3 region has the DNA TGTGCCAGCAGCCATCCTCTAGCGGGAGCTTACAATGAGCAGTTCTTC.

The chain combines TRBV7-9 with TRBJ2-1; the match to TRBD1 covers 7 bases. The CDR3 has 14 amino acids. J gave up 4 bases and V 6 bases, and 6 bases lay outside the gene matches. The V gene's germline CDR1 is SEHNR and CDR2 FQNEAQ (reference sequence). The DNA for the CDR3 is TGTGCCAGCAGTTATACAGGGGTTTACAATGAGCAGTTCTTC. Its protein is CASSYTGVYNEQFF.

The chain has TRBV4-3 and TRBJ1-4; 10 bases fit TRBD1. V dropped 0 bases and J dropped 10; count of bases not matched to a gene: 5. CDR1 is LGHNA and CDR2 is YSLEER in the germline V gene. The CDR3 spans 15 residues. DNA for the CDR3: TGCGCCAGCAGCCAAGATGGGACAGGGGACGGAAAACTGTTTTTT. The encoded protein is CASSQDGTGDGKLFF.

V gene TRBV9 combines with J gene TRBJ2-1; weak D call: TRBD1 (5 bases). Germline CDR1 SGDLS, CDR2 YYNGEE. Trimming stripped 0 bases from V and 5 bases from J, with 6 bases between. This CDR3 is 13 amino acids long. CDR3 nucleotide sequence: TGTGCCAGCAGCGTAGACAGGAACAATGAGCAGTTCTTC. Amino acid sequence: CASSVDRNNEQFF.

DNA for the CDR3: TGTGCCAGCTCTCCAGACAGGGATACGCAGTATTTT. Residues: CASSPDRDTQYF. The chain links TRBV18 to TRBJ2-3, with a weak D call TRBD1 (6 bases). There are 12 residues in the CDR3. Per germline, CDR1 KGHSH and CDR2 LQKENI. Trimming stripped 6 bases from V and 6 bases from J, with 10 bases between.

The chain recombines TRBV5-1 with TRBJ1-6, with 7 bases identical to TRBD1. V dropped 2 bases and J dropped 6; count of bases not matched to a gene: 8. There are 16 residues in the CDR3. Germline CDR1 and CDR2: SGHRS and YFSETQ. For the CDR3, the DNA is TGCGCCAGCAGCTTCCGGGACAGCCTACCTAATTCACCCCTCCACTTT. Its translation: CASSFRDSLPNSPLHF.

The genes are TRBV2 and TRBJ1-1, with D possibly matching TRBD1 (6 bases). The CDR3 has 13 amino acids. CDR1 and CDR2 (germline): SNHLY, FYNNEI. V lost 6 bases to trimming and J lost 5 bases, with 13 bases between them. The CDR3 nucleotides are TGTGCCAGCAGGAGCGAGGGGGTAACTGAAGCTTTCTTT. It is translated as CASRSEGVTEAFF.

The V call is TRBV5-4, the J call TRBJ2-3, with D possibly TRBD2 on 5 matching bases. The CDR3 is made up of 19 amino acids. CDR1 is SGHNT, CDR2 YYREEE, per germline (reference sequence). The ends were cut back, 1 base at V and 0 bases at J, with 21 bases in the middle. CDR3 nucleotide sequence: TGTGCCAGCAGCTTGCGAGGACTCATCCCCTCCCATAGCACAGATACGCAGTATTTT. This sequence encodes CASSLRGLIPSHSTDTQYF.

CDR3: CASSVGAEANYGYTF. The CDR3 nucleotides are TGTGCCAGCAGCGTAGGAGCGGAAGCTAACTATGGCTACACCTTC. The chain is built from TRBV9 and TRBJ1-2; D is undetermined. CDR3 length: 15 amino acids. Between the trimmed V and J ends, which lost 0 bases and 0 bases, there was a span of 9 bases. CDR1 is SGDLS and CDR2 is YYNGEE in the germline V gene.

The V call is TRBV5-6, the J call TRBJ2-7; a weak D match, TRBD1 (5 bases). The CDR3 totals 14 residues. The germline gives CDR1 SGHDT, CDR2 YYEEEE. V lost 4 bases to trimming and J lost 3 bases, with 14 bases between them. The CDR3 coding sequence is TGTGCCAGCAGCCCCGGACACTTTGTCTACGAGCAGTACTTC. Its translation is CASSPGHFVYEQYF.

This chain links TRBV5-1 with TRBJ2-3; D gene uncertain. CDR1 and CDR2 (germline): SGHRS, YFSETQ. The CDR3 spans 13 residues. Deletions cut 4 bases from V and 2 bases from J, with 8 bases between. In DNA, the CDR3 is TGCGCCAGCAGCGCAACCCTCACAGATACGCAGTATTTT. It encodes CASSATLTDTQYF. Complete variable domain (other parts from reference TRBV5-1 and TRBJ2-3): KAGVTQTPRYLIKTRGQQVTLSCSPISGHRSVSWYQQTPGQGLQFLFEYFSETQRNKGNFPGRFSGRQFSNSRSEMNVSTLELGDSALYLCASSATLTDTQYFGPGTRLTVL.

This chain connects TRBV19 to TRBJ2-1; the D gene is possibly TRBD1 (7 bases). The CDR3 has 13 residues. The ends were cut back, 8 bases at V and 6 bases at J, with 14 bases in the middle. Germline CDR1 is LNHDA and CDR2 is SQIVND (reference sequence). The CDR3 nucleotides read TGTGCCAGTGCGGGACAGAGCTCCAATGAGCAGTTCTTC. Translation: CASAGQSSNEQFF.

The chain combines TRBV19 with TRBJ1-5; D remains ambiguous. The V end was cut by 2 bases, the J end by 0 bases, with 11 bases between. CDR3 size: 16 residues. CDR1 is LNHDA, CDR2 SQIVND, per germline (reference sequence). The CDR3 DNA reads TGTGCCAGTAGTATATCTGGAGGAGATAGCAATCAGCCCCAGCATTTT. Translation gives CASSISGGDSNQPQHF.

V and J are TRBV27 and TRBJ1-5; D call uncertain. CDR1 and CDR2 from the germline V gene are MNHEY and SMNVEV (reference sequence). Trimming took 3 bases from V and 4 from J, leaving 7 bases between them. CDR3 length equals 13 residues. The CDR3 sequence is CASSFFRNQPQHF. The CDR3, as DNA: TGTGCCAGCAGTTTTTTCAGGAATCAGCCCCAGCATTTT.

The rearrangement joins TRBV9 to TRBJ1-2, with D unclear. The germline V gene has CDR1 SGDLS and CDR2 YYNGEE. The V end lost 3 bases, the J end lost 7 bases, and 19 bases lay between the germline ends. The CDR3 is made up of 15 amino acids. The CDR3 sequence is CASSETPDLLVGYTF. The CDR3 DNA reads TGTGCCAGCAGCGAGACCCCGGATCTCCTCGTTGGCTACACCTTC.